These 18 T cell receptor beta chains originate from one sample sequenced in a study of blood T cells in healthy people across ages. Sample-barcoded 5' priming and a J-beta primer mix drove a second PCR of roughly 6 to 12 cycles. TCRdb re-called the 5' RACE reads with MiXCR, one entry per CDR3 protein. The data contain roughly 1,100,000 distinct CDR3 sequences, roughly a quarter of them singletons. These data are also associated with another study on T cells of mothers and their children.

Sequencing input: blood. Every receptor here comes from a girl aged 2 to 10 in good health.

This clonotype was seen more than once but under ten times. The chain is built from TRBV4-1 and TRBJ2-7; 7 bases are shared with TRBD2. The CDR3 has 16 residues. The germline V gene encodes CDR1 MGHRA and CDR2 YSYEKL. The trim removed 5 bases at V and 0 bases at J, leaving 10 bases unmatched. CDR3 protein: CASSNRLREISYEQYF. In DNA form, the CDR3 reads TGCGCCAGCAGCAACCGCTTGCGGGAGATCTCCTACGAGCAGTACTTC.

There are a few counts of this clonotype. The chain carries TRBV28 and TRBJ2-1, with D perhaps matching TRBD2 (6 bases). The germline V gene has CDR1 MDHEN and CDR2 SYDVKM. This CDR3 is 16 amino acids long. The V end was cut by 6 bases, the J end by 0 bases, with 15 bases between. CDR3 sequence (DNA): TGTGCCAGCAGGCGTCTAGTGGGAGGCTCCTACAATGAGCAGTTCTTC. Amino acid sequence: CASRRLVGGSYNEQFF.

This clonotype was picked up a small number of times. The genes are TRBV5-6 and TRBJ1-1, with TRBD1 matching 9 bases. The CDR3 loop spans 15 amino acids. Per germline, CDR1 SGHDT and CDR2 YYEEEE. The J segment lost 5 bases and the V segment lost 2 bases, leaving 7 bases of the junction unmatched. In DNA form, the CDR3 reads TGTGCCAGCAGCTTTAGACAGGGGGTCTATACTGAAGCTTTCTTT. This codes for CASSFRQGVYTEAFF.

In regard to this clonotype: Being one base from a much bigger clone, this may be a read error. The genes are TRBV9 and TRBJ2-7; D remains ambiguous. Per the germline V gene, CDR1 is SGDLS and CDR2 is YYNGEE. CDR3 size: 14 residues. This CDR3 is CASNVASVGHEQYF. The DNA of the CDR3 is TGTGCCAGCAACGTAGCTTCGGTGGGCCACGAGCAGTACTTC.

This clonotype occurred a few times. The chain joins TRBV29-1 to TRBJ2-5; D might be TRBD1 or TRBD2, each matching 5 bases. This CDR3 has 12 amino acids. Trimming cost V 7 bases and J 5 bases, with 14 bases left between them. Per the germline V gene, CDR1 is SQVTM and CDR2 is ANQGSEA. CDR3 region: CSDTGTGETQYF. The DNA of the CDR3 is TGCAGCGATACCGGGACCGGGGAGACCCAGTACTTC.

This clonotype was seen a few times. Here the CDR3 DNA reads TGTGCCAGCAGCCAAGGATGGGCCTCCAATGAGCAGTTCTTC. It yields the protein CASSQGWASNEQFF. V usage is TRBV5-5 and J usage is TRBJ2-5, with no clear D. The assigned J gene may be wrong: the sequence end matches TRBJ2-1 better. The CDR3 is 14 residues long. Germline-derived CDR1 and CDR2 are SGHKS and YYEKEE (reference sequence).

This clonotype was observed a few times. Mismatch with germline at one junction end may stem from a read error. The V gene is TRBV29-1, the J gene TRBJ2-5, with 7 bases fitting TRBD2. This CDR3 spans 11 amino acids. Germline values: CDR1 SQVTM, CDR2 ANQGSEA. CDR3 sequence: CSVEGGETQHF. The CDR3 DNA follows: TGCAGCGTTGAGGGGGGGGAGACCCAGCACTTC.

This clonotype was counted a few times. The CDR3 here is CASSLDVRYGYTF. The CDR3 DNA reads TGTGCCAGTTCCTTGGACGTACGCTATGGCTACACCTTC. This sequence joins TRBV6-1 and TRBJ1-2; D unresolved. The CDR3 runs to 13 residues. Trimming pared 9 bases from V and 4 bases from J, leaving 15 bases between. Germline V lookup: CDR1 MNHNS, CDR2 SASEGT.

About this clonotype itself: The germline gene is not matched at one end of the junction; a read error may be the cause. This sequence joins TRBV7-2 and TRBJ1-5; D remains unclear. The CDR3 contains 14 residues. The germline CDR1 and CDR2 sequences are SGHTA and FQGNSA. CDR3 sequence reads: CANSLSGNNQPQHF. In nucleotides, the CDR3 is TGTGCCAACAGCTTATCGGGAAACAATCAGCCCCAGCATTTT.

This clonotype was recorded a few times. The gene calls are TRBV4-3 and TRBJ1-1; D might be TRBD1 (6 bases). Trimming removed 1 base from V and 4 bases from J, with 13 bases in between. This CDR3 is 15 amino acids long. Germline CDR1 is LGHNA and CDR2 is YSLEER. The CDR3 DNA sequence: TGCGCCAGCAGCCAAGCGCGCAGGGGAGGCACTGAAGCTTTCTTT. It yields the protein CASSQARRGGTEAFF.

The V call is TRBV12-3 or TRBV12-4, the J call TRBJ2-5, with TRBD2 identical over 10 bases. V trimming: 5 bases; J trimming: 5 bases; junction bases outside the gene matches: 11. This CDR3 contains 16 residues. The CDR3 DNA sequence: TGTGCCAGCAGTGGAATAGCGGGGGGAGGCGGGGAGACCCAGTACTTC. Translated: CASSGIAGGGGETQYF.

This clonotype appeared once. The chain links TRBV13 to TRBJ1-2, with D tentatively TRBD1 (6 bases). V gave up 1 base and J gave up 8 bases, with 14 bases separating them. Germline-derived CDR1 and CDR2 are PRHDT and FYEKMQ (reference sequence). The CDR3 is 14 amino acids. The CDR3 spells CASSLEGQGKGYTF. CDR3 in DNA: TGTGCCAGCAGCTTAGAGGGCCAGGGGAAAGGCTACACCTTC.

This clonotype was picked up a small number of times. This chain joins TRBV27 and TRBJ2-7, with 7 bases matching TRBD2. The germline CDR1 and CDR2 sequences are MNHEY and SMNVEV (reference sequence). The CDR3 has 16 residues. V was clipped by 2 bases and J by 3 bases; unmatched bases: 10. The CDR3 is CASSLALAEGFYEQYF. CDR3 DNA sequence: TGTGCCAGCAGTTTAGCCCTAGCGGAGGGATTCTACGAGCAGTACTTC.

There are a few counts of this clonotype. This CDR3 reads CASSSRKKTSGKSDTDTQYF. In nucleotides, the CDR3 is TGTGCCAGCAGCTCACGAAAGAAGACTAGCGGGAAATCCGACACAGATACGCAGTATTTT. The chain has TRBV7-2 and TRBJ2-3; 11 bases are shared with TRBD2. The CDR3 is 20 residues long. With 4 bases clipped from V and 2 bases from J, the junction kept 17 bases outside the gene matches. In germline, CDR1 is SGHTA, CDR2 FQGNSA.

The chain has TRBV20-1 and TRBJ1-2; TRBD1 aligns across 12 bases. The CDR3 is made up of 15 amino acids. Germline V gene data show CDR1 as DFQATT and CDR2 as SNEGSKA (reference sequence). Trimming removed 6 bases from V and 4 bases from J; junction bases left unmatched: 9. This CDR3 is CSAGQGAGGSYGYTF. DNA for the CDR3: TGCAGTGCGGGACAGGGGGCCGGGGGAAGCTATGGCTACACCTTC.

This clonotype was counted between two and nine times. The chain combines TRBV20-1 with TRBJ2-7; D may be TRBD1 (5 bases). Germline V gene lookup returns CDR1 DFQATT and CDR2 SNEGSKA (reference sequence). The V end lost 0 bases, the J end lost 2 bases, and 11 bases lay between the germline ends. The CDR3 runs to 14 residues. This CDR3 is CSARDGASAYEQYF. In DNA form, the CDR3 reads TGCAGTGCTAGAGATGGGGCTTCAGCCTACGAGCAGTACTTC.

The gene calls are TRBV4-1 and TRBJ2-1, with TRBD1 matching 7 bases. Germline-derived CDR1 and CDR2 are MGHRA and YSYEKL. V dropped 5 bases and J dropped 16; count of bases not matched to a gene: 14. The CDR3 has 13 residues. CDR3 nucleotide sequence: TGCGCCAGCAGCGCAAACCCCGGGACAGATCCATTCTTC. This sequence encodes CASSANPGTDPFF.

The chain carries TRBV29-1 and TRBJ2-2; D is possibly TRBD2 (5 bases). Germline V gene sequence: CDR1 SQVTM, CDR2 ANQGSEA. Trimming cost V 7 bases and J 8 bases, with 20 bases left between them. The CDR3 totals 14 residues. The chain's CDR3 is CSGTGGELLGELFF. In DNA, the CDR3 is TGCAGCGGGACCGGTGGGGAGTTACTGGGGGAGCTGTTTTTT.